The count of the clone carrying this T cell receptor beta chain is one. The V and J ends lost 4 bases and 3 bases respectively, with 8 bases between them. Germline V gene data show CDR1 as SGDLS and CDR2 as YYNGEE. The CDR3 totals 12 residues. The sample originates from a study of blood T cell repertoires in COVID-19. Study at large: Donors in the United States, Italy and Spain gave samples during acute or convalescent COVID-19. PBMCs, B-cell-depleted T cells, or T cells were the source of the cDNA or gDNA that made up the material.

In the study's own analysis: From reference gene primer amplification, estimates of nucleated cell counts were derived. Clones were sequenced by immunoSEQ multiplex PCR, and TCRdb holds only the in-frame ones, with some missing. The V and J calls and the clone size are those of that table, but D and trimming were determined from the DNA. The repertoire consists of about 98,000 clones, with just under 95% occurring once and the leading ten covering less than 2%. The Seattle patients, enrolled during active infection, were followed longitudinally. The sequenced sample was peripheral blood. The chain uses TRBV9 and TRBJ2-7; maybe TRBD1 (5 bases). This TCR derives from a woman between 50 and 59 years old with COVID-19, enrolled during active disease. Here the CDR3 reads CASSSDSYEQYF. DNA of the CDR3: TGTGCCAGCAGCTCAGACAGCTACGAGCAGTACTTC.